Below are 30 T cell receptor beta chains sequenced from a single sample in a study of human CD8 memory T cell subsets. Generation of TCR beta libraries used UMI-labeled 5' RACE. With the 5' RACE reads reprocessed, TCRdb shows one record per CDR3 protein and no DNA. The sample totals approximately 10,000 distinct CDR3 sequences. The sample taken for sequencing was CD8+ stem-like memory T cells (TSCM and TCM) sorted from PBMCs. The subset was: stem-like memory CD8 T cells (TSTEM), CCR7+ PD-1- TIGIT-. The receptor source for this set is a human donor in good health.

V usage is TRBV12-3 or TRBV12-4 and J usage is TRBJ2-1; TCRdb returns TRBD1, unconfirmable since there is no DNA. CDR3 size: 13 residues. CDR3 amino acids: CASSPTWGGEQFF.

The rearrangement joins TRBV12-3 or TRBV12-4 to TRBJ2-2. This CDR3 has 11 amino acids. The CDR3 loop is CASTSTGELFF.

The CDR3 loop is CASSSTSGSGYEQFF. This rearrangement joins TRBV27 to TRBJ2-1; there is no DNA to check the TCRdb D call of TRBD2. This CDR3 has 15 residues. Germline lookup yields CDR1 MNHEY and CDR2 SMNVEV (reference sequence).

This clonotype is classed as medium-sized by frequency. The gene calls are TRBV25-1 and TRBJ2-5; TCRdb names TRBD1, which stays unverified in the absence of DNA. Germline V gene sequence: CDR1 MGHDK, CDR2 SYGVNS. This CDR3 has 11 residues. This chain's CDR3 is CASSPGETQYF.

V usage is TRBV24-1 and J usage is TRBJ2-1; the D gene TCRdb calls, TRBD1, cannot be checked with no DNA. CDR1 KGHDR and CDR2 SFDVKD come from the germline V gene. CDR3 length: 14 amino acids. The CDR3 reads CATSEGVTGNEQFF.

V and J are TRBV19 and TRBJ2-1; TCRdb returns TRBD1, unconfirmable since there is no DNA. Germline V gene sequence: CDR1 LNHDA, CDR2 SQIVND (reference sequence). The CDR3 extends over 12 amino acids. This CDR3 is CASTTGTNEQFF.

The chain carries TRBV11-3 and TRBJ2-7; TCRdb's D call, TRBD2, is unchecked because there is no DNA. CDR1 SGHNT and CDR2 YENEEA come from the germline V gene. The CDR3 covers 14 residues. CDR3 amino acids: CASSTILTSGEQYF.

Judged by frequency, this clonotype is medium-sized. The rearrangement uses TRBV3-1 and TRBJ1-2. The germline CDR1 and CDR2 sequences are LGHDT and YNNKEL (reference sequence). There are 17 residues in the CDR3. This CDR3 reads CASSQEVAGLSDYGYTF.

This chain links TRBV19 with TRBJ1-4; the TCRdb D gene call, TRBD1, has no DNA to confirm it. The germline gives CDR1 LNHDA, CDR2 SQIVND (reference sequence). CDR3 length: 15 amino acids. The CDR3 here is CASSEIGTGHEKLFF.

Measured by frequency, this clonotype is medium-sized. This chain links TRBV9 with TRBJ2-2. This CDR3 has 12 amino acids. Germline V gives CDR1 SGDLS, CDR2 YYNGEE. CDR3 protein: CASSVKTGELFF.

This chain uses TRBV28 with TRBJ1-5; TCRdb outputs TRBD1, but without DNA this stays unchecked. Germline lookup yields CDR1 MDHEN and CDR2 SYDVKM. The CDR3 is made up of 15 amino acids. CDR3 residues: CASSTRGALGQPQHF.

The chain recombines TRBV20-1 with TRBJ2-1. The CDR3 extends over 15 amino acids. Germline V CDR1 and CDR2: DFQATT, SNEGSKA (reference sequence). This chain's CDR3 is CSARDGSFHYNEQFF.

The gene calls are TRBV7-9 and TRBJ1-1; TCRdb selects TRBD1, and the lack of DNA leaves this call unchecked. CDR3 length equals 13 residues. Germline loops: CDR1 SEHNR, CDR2 FQNEAQ (reference sequence). CDR3 amino acids: CASSSRSSWEAFF.

This rearrangement joins TRBV21-1 to TRBJ2-3; no DNA is available, so the TRBD1 call from TCRdb remains unchecked. TRBV21-1 is a pseudogene segment. The CDR3 runs 15 residues. CDR3 amino acids: CASSTEDRERDTQYF.

The chain carries TRBV9 and TRBJ2-1; TCRdb lists TRBD2, though no DNA is available to test this call. The CDR3 extends over 15 amino acids. Germline lookup yields CDR1 SGDLS and CDR2 YYNGEE. The CDR3 spells CASSAGGTSVNEQFF.

This sequence joins TRBV20-1 and TRBJ2-3; TCRdb's D call, TRBD1, is unchecked because there is no DNA. Germline-derived CDR1 and CDR2 are DFQATT and SNEGSKA (reference sequence). CDR3 length: 18 residues. The CDR3 loop reads CSASKLAGAILVTDTQYF.

This chain connects TRBV7-3 to TRBJ1-1; the TCRdb call, TRBD1, lacks DNA for checking. The CDR3 contains 15 residues. Germline-derived CDR1 and CDR2 are SGHTA and FQGTGA. The CDR3 loop is CASSLTGFGNTEAFF.

In terms of frequency, this clonotype is medium-sized. The chain employs TRBV6-5 and TRBJ2-2; absent DNA, TCRdb's TRBD1 call cannot be checked. The germline V gene has CDR1 MNHEY and CDR2 SVGAGI. CDR3 size: 15 residues. CDR3 amino acids: CASSRTLTGFGELFF.

The chain combines TRBV24-1 with TRBJ2-1; TCRdb's assignment of TRBD1 cannot be checked, as there is no DNA. CDR3 length equals 17 residues. The V gene's germline CDR1 is KGHDR and CDR2 SFDVKD. CDR3 in amino acids: CATSDFFGGLPPYEQFF.

The gene calls are TRBV21-1 and TRBJ1-5. TRBV21-1 counts as a pseudogene. This CDR3 has 15 residues. The chain's CDR3 is CASSMSRTSNQPQHF.

The V gene is TRBV2, the J gene TRBJ1-1; checking the TCRdb D call of TRBD1 is not possible without DNA. Germline V CDR1 and CDR2: SNHLY, FYNNEI. This CDR3 contains 12 residues. CDR3 sequence reads: CASYQGDTEAFF.

V usage is TRBV10-2 and J usage is TRBJ2-5; TCRdb's D call, TRBD2, is unchecked because there is no DNA. This CDR3 is built from 14 residues. Germline CDR1 and CDR2: WSHSY and SAAADI. This CDR3 is CASSEAGLVETQYF.

Judged by frequency, this clonotype is medium-sized. This chain links TRBV29-1 with TRBJ1-2. CDR3 length: 13 amino acids. The germline gives CDR1 SQVTM, CDR2 ANQGSEA. CDR3: CSVRRVVEDGYTF.

This clonotype is labeled medium-sized based on frequency. V gene TRBV15 combines with J gene TRBJ2-2. In germline, CDR1 is LNHNV, CDR2 YYDKDF (reference sequence). There are 15 residues in the CDR3. CDR3 protein: CATSRIDGFTGELFF.

The chain employs TRBV4-1 and TRBJ2-7; no DNA is available, so the TRBD1 call from TCRdb remains unchecked. This CDR3 is built from 14 residues. CDR1 MGHRA and CDR2 YSYEKL come from the germline V gene. This chain's CDR3 is CASSQGQGSYEQYF.

Judged by frequency, this clonotype is medium-sized. V gene TRBV20-1 combines with J gene TRBJ1-2; as DNA is missing, the TRBD1 call by TCRdb cannot be tested. The CDR3 is 15 amino acids. The germline V gene encodes CDR1 DFQATT and CDR2 SNEGSKA (reference sequence). CDR3 residues: CSARDIGQGDYGYTF.

V is TRBV18 and J is TRBJ2-7. The CDR3 contains 13 residues. The germline gives CDR1 KGHSH, CDR2 LQKENI. This CDR3 is CASSPRSDYEQYF.

This rearrangement joins TRBV7-9 to TRBJ1-2; as DNA is missing, the TRBD1 call by TCRdb cannot be tested. This CDR3 contains 15 residues. Germline V gives CDR1 SEHNR, CDR2 FQNEAQ (reference sequence). CDR3: CASSPGQGGFYGYTF.

Judged by frequency, this clonotype is medium-sized. The V and J genes are TRBV9 and TRBJ1-1. This CDR3 is 14 amino acids long. Germline-derived CDR1 and CDR2 are SGDLS and YYNGEE. This chain's CDR3 is CASSAGLLGTEAFF.

This sequence joins TRBV11-2 and TRBJ2-1; TCRdb's D call, TRBD2, is unchecked because there is no DNA. The CDR3 is made up of 17 amino acids. CDR1 SGHAT and CDR2 FQNNGV come from the germline V gene. The CDR3 protein is CASSLHRPSSGSHEQFF.